This T cell receptor (beta chain) is drawn from a study of early T cells in non-severe SARS-CoV-2 infection (dated by TCRdb to the early 2020s). Looking at the study overall: Because TCR sequencing relied on bulk RNA taken from unsorted whole blood, pairing of alpha and beta chains was not possible. The full study reports these points: VDJdb matching was skewed toward anti-spike CD8 responses and likely underestimated virus-specific expansions by missing private and CD4 specificities.

Library method: 5' RACE. Sequencing was carried out with a NextSeq 500. The TCR library protocol attached unique molecular identifiers to individual cDNA molecules to correct for sequencing error and PCR bias. Sequencing covered both TCR alpha and beta chains, and within each sample the abundances of alpha and beta sequences were tightly co-correlated. In the source study's methods: Decombinator V4 was used to perform V gene, J gene and CDR3 annotation of TCR sequences. Expanded TCRs were defined as changing significantly between any two time points under a Poisson model with p below 0.0001. TCR abundances were normalised to the total number of TCRs sequenced per sample and were expressed as counts per million. VDJdb, accessed 1 November 2021, was searched for CMV, EBV and SARS-CoV-2 annotated TCRs, with TCRs annotated for multiple antigens excluded. In TCRdb, the public reads were trimmed at Q25 with fastp and aligned with MiXCR, with productive beta chains retained. Records with the same CDR3 protein are collapsed into one entry carrying the most frequent genes and DNA. TCRdb's processing, not the study's, gives the V and J calls here. The sample records roughly 66,000 distinct CDR3 sequences, approximately 8.3% of which are singletons. Roughly 3.2% of the sample is taken by the ten largest.

A case-control design nested within a healthcare worker cohort in London, UK, was used, with weekly nasopharyngeal swab PCR tests and blood sampling performed. Healthcare workers were recruited during the week of the UK lockdown, between 23 and 31 March 2020, and followed weekly for up to 16 weeks. On this clonotype: Its antigen specificity is not known. No much larger clonotype is one base removed from it; base qualities were not supplied.

The origin of this receptor is an adult who was a healthcare worker with PCR-confirmed SARS-CoV-2 infection or an uninfected control (not recorded which). The sample comprised whole blood.

The DNA is TGTGCCAGCAGGCTAGTGGACTCCTACAATGAGCAGTTCTTC. Translated, this gives CASRLVDSYNEQFF. Rearrangement joined TRBV6-1 to TRBJ2-1; no D gene is confidently identified. Via the germline V gene, CDR1 is MNHNS and CDR2 SASEGT. V and J are truncated by 6 bases and 0 bases respectively, leaving an intervening sequence of 9 bases. The cysteine opens and the phenylalanine closes a CDR3 of 14 amino acids. Just the 42-base CDR3 DNA is kept, in frame starting at base 1.